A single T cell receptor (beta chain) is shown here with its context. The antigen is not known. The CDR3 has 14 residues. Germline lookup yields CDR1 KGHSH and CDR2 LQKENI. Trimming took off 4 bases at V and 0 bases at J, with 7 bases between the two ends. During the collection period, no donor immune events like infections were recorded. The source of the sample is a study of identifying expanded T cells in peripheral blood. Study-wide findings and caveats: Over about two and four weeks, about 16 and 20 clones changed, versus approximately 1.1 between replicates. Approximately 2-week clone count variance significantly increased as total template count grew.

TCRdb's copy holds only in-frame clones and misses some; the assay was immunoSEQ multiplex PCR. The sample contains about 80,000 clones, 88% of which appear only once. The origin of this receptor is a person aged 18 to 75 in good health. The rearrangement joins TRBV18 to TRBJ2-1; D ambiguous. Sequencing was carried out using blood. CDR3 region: CASSQGSSYNEQFF. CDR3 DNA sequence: TGTGCCAGCTCACAAGGCAGCTCCTACAATGAGCAGTTCTTC.